A single sample gave rise to the 20 T cell receptor beta chains below, sequenced in a study of cytomegalovirus exposure and HLA in healthy donors. The PCR was carried out with 60 Vbeta primers and 13 Jbeta primers. Measured with immunoSEQ multiplex PCR; TCRdb has only the in-frame clones, and not every one. Found here are 110,000 or so clones, around 70% of them singletons; the top ten hold more than 3.5%. Material for sequencing was PBMCs. The receptor source for this set is a woman between 35 and 50 years old in good health and CMV-seropositive.

The rearrangement links TRBV4-3 to TRBJ2-1, with TRBD1 matching 10 bases. Germline V CDR1 and CDR2: LGHNA, YSLEER. This CDR3 comprises 17 residues. V dropped 4 bases and J dropped 8; count of bases not matched to a gene: 14. The CDR3 coding sequence is TGCGCCAGCAGCCGCCAACTTTTCCGGGACAGGGGCTATGAGCAGTTCTTC. It is translated as CASSRQLFRDRGYEQFF.

This clone was counted a few times. V usage is TRBV30 and J usage is TRBJ1-1, with 7 bases matching TRBD1. The CDR3 is 19 amino acids. The germline gives CDR1 GTSNPN, CDR2 SVGIG (reference sequence). V was pared by 1 base and J by 1 base, with 18 bases of the junction left unmatched. Here the CDR3 DNA reads TGTGCCTGGAGTGCGCGCTCCTCTCAGGGGGATGGCGGGAACACTGAAGCTTTCTTT. Its protein is CAWSARSSQGDGGNTEAFF.

CDR3 in amino acids: CASSDPGRARTQYF. CDR3 DNA: TGTGCCAGCAGTGACCCTGGGCGGGCGCGTACGCAGTATTTT. The chain links TRBV2 to TRBJ2-3; a weak D match, TRBD2 (5 bases). The CDR3 contains 14 residues. Germline V gene data show CDR1 as SNHLY and CDR2 as FYNNEI. Trimming took off 3 bases at V and 8 bases at J, with 15 bases between the two ends.

The V gene is TRBV29-1, the J gene TRBJ2-5; 12 bases align to TRBD2. V lost 6 bases to trimming and J lost 2 bases; unmatched junction nucleotides: 4. Looked up from germline, CDR1 is SQVTM and CDR2 is ANQGSEA. The CDR3 length is 14 residues. CDR3 DNA: TGCAGCGTCCTAGCGGGGGGGCGTCAAGAGACCCAGTACTTC. It is translated as CSVLAGGRQETQYF.

The rearrangement uses TRBV9 and TRBJ1-6; D may be TRBD1 (6 bases). Germline loops: CDR1 SGDLS, CDR2 YYNGEE. The CDR3 is 16 residues long. Trimming pared 5 bases from V and 3 bases from J, leaving 15 bases between. The CDR3 reads CASRQGPDLYNSPLHF. The CDR3 region has the DNA TGTGCCAGCAGACAGGGCCCCGACCTCTATAATTCACCCCTCCACTTT.

The V and J genes are TRBV2 and TRBJ2-5; 8 nucleotides line up with TRBD2. The J call could be wrong; TRBJ2-7 is a better fit for the DNA end. The CDR3 spans 21 residues. Per germline, CDR1 SNHLY and CDR2 FYNNEI. The CDR3 nucleotides are TGTGCCGGAAATCCAGCAGGGGCCCCGAGGGGAGAGCGGGAGATCTCCTACGAGCAGTACTTC. Its protein product is CAGNPAGAPRGEREISYEQYF.

The chain is built from TRBV11-3 and TRBJ2-1; maybe TRBD1 (5 bases). V lost 0 bases and J lost 9, with 15 bases in between. CDR1 and CDR2 from the germline V gene are SGHNT and YENEEA. The CDR3 totals 15 residues. CDR3: CASSLERGIKIEQFF. The DNA for the CDR3 is TGTGCCAGCAGCTTAGAAAGGGGAATCAAGATTGAGCAGTTCTTC. Full variable domain (rest looked up from reference TRBV11-3 and TRBJ2-1): EAGVVQSPRYKIIEKKQPVAFWCNPISGHNTLYWYLQNLGQGPELLIRYENEEAVDDSQLPKDRFSAERLKGVDSTLKIQPAELGDSAVYLCASSLERGIKIEQFFGPGTRLTVL.

V usage is TRBV7-9 and J usage is TRBJ1-2, with D perhaps TRBD1 (6 bases). Between the trimmed V and J ends, which lost 4 bases and 1 base, there was a span of 13 bases. Germline V lookup: CDR1 SEHNR, CDR2 FQNEAQ (reference sequence). The CDR3 has 15 residues. The CDR3: CASSSNRDLNYGYTF. In DNA form, the CDR3 reads TGTGCCAGCAGCTCCAACAGGGACCTTAACTATGGCTACACCTTC.

The rearrangement links TRBV27 to TRBJ2-3, with TRBD2 matching 10 bases. Germline V gene lookup returns CDR1 MNHEY and CDR2 SMNVEV (reference sequence). V trimming: 3 bases; J trimming: 4 bases; junction bases outside the gene matches: 1. This CDR3 spans 14 amino acids. The DNA for the CDR3 is TGTGCCAGCAGTTTTGGACTAGCGGCAGATACGCAGTATTTT. It encodes CASSFGLAADTQYF.

CDR3 sequence reads: CASSGQGLNTEAFF. The CDR3 coding sequence is TGTGCCAGCAGTGGACAGGGGCTGAACACTGAAGCTTTCTTT. The rearrangement links TRBV6-1 to TRBJ1-1; 8 nucleotides match TRBD1. This CDR3 is built from 14 residues. Germline V CDR1 and CDR2: MNHNS, SASEGT. J gave up 0 bases and V 4 bases, and 1 base lay outside the gene matches.

The chain carries TRBV5-5 and TRBJ2-7; D remains unclear. Germline loops: CDR1 SGHKS, CDR2 YYEKEE (reference sequence). V lost 0 bases, J lost 6 bases, and 13 bases lay in between. The length of the CDR3 is 14 residues. CDR3 nucleotides: TGTGCCAGCAGCTTGGAAGTTAGGCAGCGCGAGCAGTACTTC. This encodes CASSLEVRQREQYF.

V is TRBV18 and J is TRBJ2-5; 8 bases line up with TRBD1. Per the germline V gene, CDR1 is KGHSH and CDR2 is LQKENI. The CDR3 is made up of 13 amino acids. The junction had 2 bases not matched to a gene; V was cut back by 3 bases and J by 5 bases. The chain's CDR3 is CASSPQGAETQYF. The CDR3 DNA reads TGTGCCAGCTCACCTCAGGGGGCTGAGACCCAGTACTTC. Filled out from reference TRBV18 and TRBJ2-5, the complete variable domain reads NAGVMQNPRHLVRRRGQEARLRCSPMKGHSHVYWYRQLPEEGLKFMVYLQKENIIDESGMPKERFSAEFPKEGPSILRIQQVVRGDSAAYFCASSPQGAETQYFGPGTRLLVL.

This clone occurred a few times. The chain joins TRBV27 to TRBJ1-1; the D gene is possibly TRBD1 (5 bases). Trimming shortened V by 3 bases and J by 4 bases, and 9 bases separated the two germline ends. This CDR3 comprises 13 residues. Germline V gene lookup returns CDR1 MNHEY and CDR2 SMNVEV (reference sequence). This CDR3 is CASSFGGGTEAFF. The CDR3 DNA sequence: TGTGCCAGCAGTTTTGGGGGGGGCACTGAAGCTTTCTTT.

V gene TRBV18 combines with J gene TRBJ2-2; perhaps TRBD1 as D (5 bases). Trimming pared 3 bases from V and 4 bases from J, leaving 6 bases between. This CDR3 is built from 13 residues. CDR1 and CDR2 from the germline V gene are KGHSH and LQKENI. CDR3 region: CASSPTVTGELFF. CDR3 bases: TGTGCCAGCTCACCGACAGTCACCGGGGAGCTGTTTTTT.

This rearrangement joins TRBV9 to TRBJ1-2; 10 nucleotides line up with TRBD1. Losses at the gene ends were 8 bases for V and 7 bases for J; bases not matched to a gene: 11. Per the germline V gene, CDR1 is SGDLS and CDR2 is YYNGEE. CDR3 length equals 14 residues. Written as DNA, the CDR3 is TGTGCCAGTAGCTGGGACAGGGGTGAACGTGGCTACACCTTC. This gives the protein CASSWDRGERGYTF.

V gene TRBV4-3 combines with J gene TRBJ2-1; perhaps TRBD1 as D (6 bases). The CDR3 totals 13 residues. Trimming removed 5 bases at V and 7 bases at J, with 12 bases between. Germline V gene sequence: CDR1 LGHNA, CDR2 YSLEER. The CDR3 loop is CASSVTQGNEQFF. For the CDR3, the DNA is TGCGCCAGCAGCGTAACACAGGGAAATGAGCAGTTCTTC.

This clone came up a few times. The J gene is TRBJ1-1, the V gene TRBV5-1; maybe TRBD1 (6 bases). The CDR3 covers 14 residues. In germline, CDR1 is SGHRS, CDR2 YFSETQ. The ends were cut back, 1 base at V and 7 bases at J, with 14 bases in the middle. The CDR3 DNA is TGCGCCAGCAGCTTGTTCCGGGGGGCGGGTGAAGCTTTCTTT. Protein: CASSLFRGAGEAFF. Full variable domain (rest looked up from reference TRBV5-1 and TRBJ1-1): KAGVTQTPRYLIKTRGQQVTLSCSPISGHRSVSWYQQTPGQGLQFLFEYFSETQRNKGNFPGRFSGRQFSNSRSEMNVSTLELGDSALYLCASSLFRGAGEAFFGQGTRLTVV.

The chain is built from TRBV27 and TRBJ2-3, with 9 nucleotides matching TRBD1. There are 15 residues in the CDR3. Germline trimming cut 3 bases from V and 6 bases from J; bases unmatched to any gene: 7. CDR1 is MNHEY and CDR2 is SMNVEV in the germline V gene (reference sequence). The chain's CDR3 is CASSLGQGRGDTQYF. In nucleotides, the CDR3 is TGTGCCAGCAGTTTGGGACAGGGAAGGGGGGATACGCAGTATTTT.

The rearrangement uses TRBV15 and TRBJ1-2; weak D call: TRBD1 (5 bases). Germline V CDR1 and CDR2: LNHNV, YYDKDF (reference sequence). This CDR3 has 14 residues. Deletions cut 3 bases from V and 3 bases from J, with 11 bases between. The CDR3 nucleotides are TGTGCCACCAGCAGTGGGACTAGGGACTATGGCTACACCTTC. Protein: CATSSGTRDYGYTF.

This chain joins TRBV9 and TRBJ2-1; 9 bases map to TRBD1. CDR3 length equals 13 residues. V dropped 5 bases and J dropped 9; count of bases not matched to a gene: 6. The germline gives CDR1 SGDLS, CDR2 YYNGEE. For the CDR3, the DNA is TGTGCCAGCAGTGGTACAGGGGGCGTTGAGCAGTTCTTC. Protein sequence: CASSGTGGVEQFF.